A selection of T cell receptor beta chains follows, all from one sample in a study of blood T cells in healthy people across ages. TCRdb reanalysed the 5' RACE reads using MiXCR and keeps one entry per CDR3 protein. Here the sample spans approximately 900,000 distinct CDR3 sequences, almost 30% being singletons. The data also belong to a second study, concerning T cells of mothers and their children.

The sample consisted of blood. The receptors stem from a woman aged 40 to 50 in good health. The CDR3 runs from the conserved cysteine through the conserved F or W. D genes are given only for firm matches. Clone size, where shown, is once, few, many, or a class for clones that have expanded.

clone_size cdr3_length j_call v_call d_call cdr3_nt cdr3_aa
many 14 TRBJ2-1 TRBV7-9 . TGTGCCAGCAGCTTAAGGGACTCCTACAATGAGCAGTTCTTC CASSLRDSYNEQFF
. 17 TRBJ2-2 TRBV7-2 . TGTGCCAGCAGCTTAGGCGCAGGGGCGAGGAACACCGGGGAGCTGTTTTTT CASSLGAGARNTGELFF
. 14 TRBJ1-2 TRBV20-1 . TGCAGTGCTATCATACTGGACTGGCGCAATGGCTACACCTTC CSAIILDWRNGYTF
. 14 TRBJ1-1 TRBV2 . TGTGCCAGCAGTGATGCCATGGGATCCACTGAAGCTTTCTTT CASSDAMGSTEAFF
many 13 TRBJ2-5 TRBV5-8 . TGTGCCAGCAGTCCGACAGGTGGAGAGACCCAGTACTTC CASSPTGGETQYF
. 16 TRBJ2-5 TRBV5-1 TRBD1 TGCGCCAGCAGCCGAGGGACAGGGTCGTACCAAGAGACCCAGTACTTC CASSRGTGSYQETQYF
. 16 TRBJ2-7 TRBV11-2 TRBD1 TGTGCCAGCAGCTCATTAGCTGGGACAGCCGCCTACGAGCAGTACTTC CASSSLAGTAAYEQYF
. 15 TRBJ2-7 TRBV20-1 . TGCAGTGCCGTTTCCGGGACGGAGATCTCCTACGAGCAGTACTTC CSAVSGTEISYEQYF
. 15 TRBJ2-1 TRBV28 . TGTGCCAACAGTTTGGGGGTTAGCTCCTACAATGAGCAGTTCTTC CANSLGVSSYNEQFF
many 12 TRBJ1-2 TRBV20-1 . TGCAGTGCGGCCAATCAGGGAAGTGGCTACACCTTC CSAANQGSGYTF
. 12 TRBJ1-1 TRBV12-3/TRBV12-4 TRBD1 TGTGCCAGCAGTTTTAGGACAGGGGCGGCTTTCTTT CASSFRTGAAFF
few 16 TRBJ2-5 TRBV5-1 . TGCGCCAGCAGCTTGGCCCGGTTCGGGGAGCAAGAGACCCAGTACTTC CASSLARFGEQETQYF
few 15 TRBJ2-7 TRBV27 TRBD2 TGTGCCAGCAGCTTCCCCGGACTAGCGGTCTACGAGCAGTACTTC CASSFPGLAVYEQYF
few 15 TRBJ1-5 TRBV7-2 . TGTGCCAGCAGCTCTTTCAGTCGGGACAATCAGCCCCAGCATTTT CASSSFSRDNQPQHF
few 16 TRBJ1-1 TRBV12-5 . TGTGCTAGTGGTTTGGTACTCGGAGGGGCCGGGACTGAAGCTTTCTTT CASGLVLGGAGTEAFF
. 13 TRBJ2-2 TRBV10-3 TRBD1 TGTGCCACCGGACAGGGGGCGGGCGGGGAGCTGTTTTTT CATGQGAGGELFF
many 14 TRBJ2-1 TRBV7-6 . TGTGCCAGCAGCTTAGGGGTTCAGGCCAATGAGCAGTTCTTC CASSLGVQANEQFF
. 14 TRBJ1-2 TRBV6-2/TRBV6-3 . TGTGCCAGCAGTTACTCGATCGGGGGCCATGGCTACACCTTC CASSYSIGGHGYTF
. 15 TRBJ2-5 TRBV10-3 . TGTGCCATCAGCGAAACGGGACGGACCCAAGAGACCCAGTACTTC CAISETGRTQETQYF
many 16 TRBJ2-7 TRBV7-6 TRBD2 TGTGCCAGCAGCTCATACGTGACTAGCGGTCCCTACGAGCAGTACTTC CASSSYVTSGPYEQYF